The text below deals with one T cell receptor (beta chain). Germline values: CDR1 MDHEN, CDR2 SYDVKM. The V end lost 6 bases, the J end lost 4 bases, and 15 bases lay between the germline ends. CDR3 length equals 15 residues. Profiled with immunoSEQ multiplex PCR; TCRdb holds only in-frame clones, not every one. The table shows 79,000 or so clones, with roughly 97% occurring only once. This record belongs to a study of technical replicates of blood from a handful of donors. This receptor was taken from a human donor in good health. This sequence joins TRBV28 and TRBJ2-2, with a possible D match to TRBD2 (5 bases). Sequencing used T cells isolated from PBMCs. The CDR3 loop is CASSPLAISTGELFF. In DNA, the CDR3 is TGTGCCAGCAGCCCCTTAGCGATTAGCACCGGGGAGCTGTTTTTT. Variable domain in full (rest from reference TRBV28 and TRBJ2-2): DVKVTQSSRYLVKRTGEKVFLECVQDMDHENMFWYRQDPGLGLRLIYFSYDVKMKEKGDIPEGYSVSREKKERFSLILESASTNQTSMYLCASSPLAISTGELFFGEGSRLTVL.